Reported below is one T cell receptor (beta chain). Its antigen is currently unknown. The CDR3 length is 14 residues. Germline CDR1 reads SGHRS; CDR2 reads YFSETQ. Trimming stripped 1 base from V and 5 bases from J, with 10 bases between. Repertoires were generated with immunoSEQ multiplex PCR, while TCRdb's copy carries only in-frame clones and drops some. The sample carries fewer than 100,000 clones, roughly 80% recorded once. This entry is derived from a study of radiotherapy plus CTLA-4 blockade in lung cancer. Lung cancer patients with chemo-refractory metastatic non-small-cell disease were given focal radiation plus CTLA-4 blockade with ipilimumab. Notes on the study in general: Best predicting response, reportedly, were early blood T cell clone dynamics, with interferon-beta. After treatment with radiotherapy plus ipilimumab, TCR clones that came from the tumor expanded in blood.

The receptor comes from a human donor with non-small cell lung cancer who had stable disease on radiotherapy plus ipilimumab. Sample: peripheral blood, taken from a patient treated with radiotherapy plus ipilimumab. This chain links TRBV5-1 with TRBJ2-1; D ambiguous. In DNA, the CDR3 is TGCGCCAGCAGCTTGCCCCACGCTGACAATGAGCAGTTCTTC. This codes for CASSLPHADNEQFF.